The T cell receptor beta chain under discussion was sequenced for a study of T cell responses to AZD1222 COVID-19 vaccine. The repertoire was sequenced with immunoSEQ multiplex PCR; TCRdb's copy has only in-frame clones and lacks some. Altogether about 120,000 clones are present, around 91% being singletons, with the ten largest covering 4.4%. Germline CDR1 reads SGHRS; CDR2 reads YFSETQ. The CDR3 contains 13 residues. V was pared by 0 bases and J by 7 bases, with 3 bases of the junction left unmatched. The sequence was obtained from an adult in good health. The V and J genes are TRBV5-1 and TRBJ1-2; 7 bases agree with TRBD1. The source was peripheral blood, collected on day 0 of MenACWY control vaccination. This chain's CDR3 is CASSLGQGGGYTF. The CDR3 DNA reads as TGCGCCAGCAGCTTGGGACAGGGAGGTGGCTACACCTTC. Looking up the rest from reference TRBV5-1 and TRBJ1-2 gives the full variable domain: KAGVTQTPRYLIKTRGQQVTLSCSPISGHRSVSWYQQTPGQGLQFLFEYFSETQRNKGNFPGRFSGRQFSNSRSEMNVSTLELGDSALYLCASSLGQGGGYTFGSGTRLTVV.